This T cell receptor (beta chain) was sequenced during a study of blood T cell repertoires in COVID-19. Using immunoSEQ multiplex PCR, the repertoire was profiled, and TCRdb retains in-frame clones only, with some absent. The table has fewer than 85,000 clones, 70% to 90% seen once. Germline CDR1 reads MDHEN; CDR2 reads SYDVKM. This CDR3 contains 18 residues. The V and J ends lost 3 bases and 5 bases respectively, with 23 bases between them. The source of this sequence is a woman aged 55-75 years with acute or convalescent COVID-19. The specimen sequenced was peripheral blood. The chain recombines TRBV28 with TRBJ2-1; D possibly corresponds to TRBD1 (5 bases). The CDR3, as DNA: TGTGCCAGCAGTTTGCTCAATTTTAAGGGGAACCTTAACAATGAGCAGTTCTTC. Its protein is CASSLLNFKGNLNNEQFF.